This passage covers 16 T cell receptor beta chains from one sample sequenced in a study of shared clonotypes between healthy human individuals. It was CD45RO-negative cells, positively selected for CCR7, that made up naive CD8 cells, with terminally differentiated effector memory CD45RA+ cells excluded. The table came from immunoSEQ multiplex PCR; TCRdb's copy has only in-frame clones and leaves some out. The repertoire consists of some 630,000 clones, with 90% to 97% occurring once and the leading ten covering 0.095% to 0.13%. The specimen sequenced was naive CD8+ T cells sorted from blood. The receptors shown here come from a woman aged 30 to 39 in good health.

V and J are TRBV28 and TRBJ1-2; possible D gene TRBD1, 6 bases. This CDR3 is 17 amino acids long. Germline CDR1 reads MDHEN; CDR2 reads SYDVKM. V was cut by 2 bases and J by 4 bases, with 20 bases left in between. The CDR3 spells CASSLPGEGGTTYGYTF. Written as DNA, the CDR3 is TGTGCCAGCAGTTTACCGGGTGAGGGGGGCACTACCTATGGCTACACCTTC.

The rearrangement links TRBV27 to TRBJ2-7; 7 nucleotides match TRBD1. The CDR3 contains 14 residues. Per the germline V gene, CDR1 is MNHEY and CDR2 is SMNVEV (reference sequence). With 5 bases clipped from V and 3 bases from J, the junction kept 7 bases outside the gene matches. CDR3 sequence reads: CASSPGTVFYEQYF. CDR3 sequence (DNA): TGTGCCAGCAGTCCCGGGACAGTTTTCTACGAGCAGTACTTC.

V gene TRBV7-9 combines with J gene TRBJ2-7; D is unclear. Trimming removed 4 bases from V and 2 bases from J, with 18 bases in between. Germline CDR1 reads SEHNR; CDR2 reads FQNEAQ (reference sequence). The length of the CDR3 is 16 residues. The CDR3 nucleotides read TGTGCCAGCAGCTGGGCCAGCACTGAAATTCCCTACGAGCAGTACTTC. Translated, it gives CASSWASTEIPYEQYF.

This rearrangement joins TRBV4-1 to TRBJ2-5, with D possibly matching TRBD1 (6 bases). V shed 6 bases and J shed 1 base, with 12 bases lying between them. Germline V lookup: CDR1 MGHRA, CDR2 YSYEKL. The CDR3 contains 14 residues. CDR3 sequence: CASRHGQFQETQYF. The CDR3 region has the DNA TGCGCCAGCAGGCATGGACAGTTCCAAGAGACCCAGTACTTC.

V and J are TRBV6-5 and TRBJ2-7, with D perhaps matching TRBD1 or TRBD2 (5 bases each). Trimming took off 7 bases at V and 4 bases at J, with 17 bases between the two ends. Germline CDR1 MNHEY, CDR2 SVGAGI. The CDR3 loop spans 14 amino acids. CDR3 bases: TGTGCCAGCACTCCCGGGACGGAGACTTACGAGCAGTACTTC. This sequence encodes CASTPGTETYEQYF.

The chain carries TRBV28 and TRBJ2-3; 7 bases map to TRBD2. The CDR3 covers 15 residues. Germline lookup yields CDR1 MDHEN and CDR2 SYDVKM. The V segment lost 8 bases and the J segment 3 bases; nucleotides outside the gene matches: 11. The CDR3 DNA follows: TGTGCCAGCGATAGGACTAGTAAGACGACAGATACGCAGTATTTT. Amino acids: CASDRTSKTTDTQYF.

V gene TRBV19 combines with J gene TRBJ2-7; 8 nucleotides match TRBD1. CDR3 length: 16 residues. After removal of 6 bases from V and 5 bases from J, the junction contained 15 bases not matched to a gene. The germline V gene has CDR1 LNHDA and CDR2 SQIVND (reference sequence). For the CDR3, the DNA is TGTGCCAGTAGCTCCGATCCGACAGGGGTGTGGCACGAGCAGTACTTC. It translates to CASSSDPTGVWHEQYF. The whole variable domain, filled in from reference TRBV19 and TRBJ2-7, reads DGGITQSPKYLFRKEGQNVTLSCEQNLNHDAMYWYRQDPGQGLRLIYYSQIVNDFQKGDIAEGYSVSREKKESFPLTVTSAQKNPTAFYLCASSSDPTGVWHEQYFGPGTRLTVT.

The V and J genes are TRBV5-6 and TRBJ2-7; 11 bases line up with TRBD2. V dropped 4 bases and J dropped 0; count of bases not matched to a gene: 3. CDR1 is SGHDT and CDR2 is YYEEEE in the germline V gene. There are 15 residues in the CDR3. CDR3 residues: CASSGGTSGSYEQYF. For the CDR3, the DNA is TGTGCCAGCAGCGGGGGGACTAGCGGCTCCTACGAGCAGTACTTC. The entire variable domain, with the rest obtained from reference TRBV5-6 and TRBJ2-7, is as follows: DAGVTQSPTHLIKTRGQQVTLRCSPKSGHDTVSWYQQALGQGPQFIFQYYEEEERQRGNFPDRFSGHQFPNYSSELNVNALLLGDSALYLCASSGGTSGSYEQYFGPGTRLTVT.

The chain couples TRBV11-2 to TRBJ1-4; D is possibly TRBD1 (6 bases). The CDR3 is 15 amino acids. Germline loops: CDR1 SGHAT, CDR2 FQNNGV. The V end lost 5 bases, the J end lost 5 bases, and 15 bases lay between the germline ends. In DNA, the CDR3 is TGTGCCAGCAGCCCCGAGACAGGCTTGAATGAAAAACTGTTTTTT. Its translation: CASSPETGLNEKLFF. Looking up the rest from reference TRBV11-2 and TRBJ1-4 gives the full variable domain: EAGVAQSPRYKIIEKRQSVAFWCNPISGHATLYWYQQILGQGPKLLIQFQNNGVVDDSQLPKDRFSAERLKGVDSTLKIQPAKLEDSAVYLCASSPETGLNEKLFFGSGTQLSVL.

The gene calls are TRBV9 and TRBJ2-2; 10 positions match TRBD1. The V gene end was trimmed by 0 bases and the J gene end by 5 bases; junction bases not matched to a gene: 7. The length of the CDR3 is 17 residues. Germline CDR1 SGDLS, CDR2 YYNGEE. CDR3 protein: CASSVATGQGKTGELFF. For the CDR3, the DNA is TGTGCCAGCAGCGTAGCTACGGGACAGGGGAAAACCGGGGAGCTGTTTTTT.

The chain joins TRBV29-1 to TRBJ1-3, with D possibly matching TRBD1 (5 bases). From germline, CDR1 is SQVTM and CDR2 ANQGSEA. The CDR3 has 15 residues. Trimming stripped 3 bases from V and 4 bases from J, with 16 bases between. The CDR3 nucleotides are TGCAGCGTTGAGGACTTTGACAGTCCGGGAAACACCATATATTTT. Amino acids: CSVEDFDSPGNTIYF. Supplemented by reference TRBV29-1 and TRBJ1-3, the full variable domain reads SAVISQKPSRDICQRGTSLTIQCQVDSQVTMMFWYRQQPGQSLTLIATANQGSEATYESGFVIDKFPISRPNLTFSTLTVSNMSPEDSSIYLCSVEDFDSPGNTIYFGEGSWLTVV.

CDR3 nucleotides: TGTGCCAGCCGAGTGGAGAACACCGGGGAGCTGTTTTTT. Translated: CASRVENTGELFF. The genes are TRBV27 and TRBJ2-2, with D uncertain. The CDR3 covers 13 residues. With 8 bases removed from V and 1 base from J, the gap between germline ends came to 8 bases. CDR1 is MNHEY and CDR2 is SMNVEV in the germline V gene (reference sequence).

The chain carries TRBV6-1 and TRBJ2-7; TRBD2 agrees at 10 bases. The CDR3 is 15 residues long. The junction had 5 bases not matched to a gene; V was cut back by 4 bases and J by 2 bases. Germline CDR1 MNHNS, CDR2 SASEGT. Here the CDR3 DNA reads TGTGCCAGCAGTGTCCCCACTAGCGGGACCTACGAGCAGTACTTC. It yields the protein CASSVPTSGTYEQYF.

The chain is built from TRBV4-1 and TRBJ2-7; no clear D gene. V shed 4 bases and J shed 1 base, with 8 bases lying between them. Germline CDR1 reads MGHRA; CDR2 reads YSYEKL. CDR3 length: 13 residues. In nucleotides, the CDR3 is TGCGCCAGCAGCCCCGGAGAGTCCTACGAGCAGTACTTC. This codes for CASSPGESYEQYF.

The chain employs TRBV10-1 and TRBJ2-1; 8 bases align to TRBD2. CDR3 length: 15 residues. The germline V gene encodes CDR1 WNHNN and CDR2 SYGVQD (reference sequence). Germline trimming cut 3 bases from V and 10 bases from J; bases unmatched to any gene: 11. CDR3 DNA sequence: TGCGCCAGCAGTGAACGACGTGGTAGCGGGAACGAGCAGTTCTTC. Its protein product is CASSERRGSGNEQFF.

V usage is TRBV9 and J usage is TRBJ2-7; 8 bases are shared with TRBD1. After removal of 3 bases from V and 2 bases from J, the junction contained 4 bases not matched to a gene. Per the germline V gene, CDR1 is SGDLS and CDR2 is YYNGEE. This CDR3 region has 14 residues. The CDR3 sequence is CASSEGQAAYEQYF. In DNA, the CDR3 is TGTGCCAGCAGCGAGGGACAGGCCGCCTACGAGCAGTACTTC.